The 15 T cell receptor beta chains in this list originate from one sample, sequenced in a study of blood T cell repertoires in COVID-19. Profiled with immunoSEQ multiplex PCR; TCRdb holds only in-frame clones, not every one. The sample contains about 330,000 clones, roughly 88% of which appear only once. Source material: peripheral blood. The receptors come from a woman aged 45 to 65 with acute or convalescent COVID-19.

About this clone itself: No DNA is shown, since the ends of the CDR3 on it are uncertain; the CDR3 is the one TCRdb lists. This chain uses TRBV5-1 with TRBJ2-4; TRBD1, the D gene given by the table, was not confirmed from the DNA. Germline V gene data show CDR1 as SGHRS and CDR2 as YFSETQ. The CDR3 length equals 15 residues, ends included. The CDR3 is CASSLVAGGSAEWYF.

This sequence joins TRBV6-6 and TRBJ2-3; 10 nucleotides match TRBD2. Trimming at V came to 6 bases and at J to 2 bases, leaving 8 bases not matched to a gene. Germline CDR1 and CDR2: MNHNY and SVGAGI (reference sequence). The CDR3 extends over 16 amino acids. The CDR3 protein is CASRRAGGRFTDTQYF. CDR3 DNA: TGTGCCAGCAGAAGAGCGGGAGGGCGCTTCACAGATACGCAGTATTTT.

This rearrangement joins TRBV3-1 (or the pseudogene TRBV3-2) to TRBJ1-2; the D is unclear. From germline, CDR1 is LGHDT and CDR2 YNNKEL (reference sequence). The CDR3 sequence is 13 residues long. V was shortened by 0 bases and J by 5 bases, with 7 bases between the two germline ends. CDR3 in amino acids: CASSQDIGYGYTF. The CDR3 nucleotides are TGTGCCAGCAGCCAAGATATCGGGTATGGCTACACCTTC.

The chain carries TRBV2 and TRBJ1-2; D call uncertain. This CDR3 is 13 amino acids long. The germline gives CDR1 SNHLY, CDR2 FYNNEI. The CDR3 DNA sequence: TGTGCTCTGAGTCGAGGCAGTTACTATGGCTACACCTTC. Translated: CALSRGSYYGYTF.

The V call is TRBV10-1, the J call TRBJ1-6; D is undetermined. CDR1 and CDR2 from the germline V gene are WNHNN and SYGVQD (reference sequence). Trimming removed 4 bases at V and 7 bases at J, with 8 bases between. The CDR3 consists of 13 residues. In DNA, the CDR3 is TGCGCCAGCAGTGCATTCGGGAATTCACCCCTCCACTTT. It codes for CASSAFGNSPLHF.

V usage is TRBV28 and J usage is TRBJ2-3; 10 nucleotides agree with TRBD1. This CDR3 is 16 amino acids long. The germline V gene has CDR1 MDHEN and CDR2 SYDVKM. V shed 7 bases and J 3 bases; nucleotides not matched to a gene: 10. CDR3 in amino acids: CASIPMKGQGTDTQYF. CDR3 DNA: TGTGCCAGCATCCCGATGAAGGGACAGGGGACAGATACGCAGTATTTT.

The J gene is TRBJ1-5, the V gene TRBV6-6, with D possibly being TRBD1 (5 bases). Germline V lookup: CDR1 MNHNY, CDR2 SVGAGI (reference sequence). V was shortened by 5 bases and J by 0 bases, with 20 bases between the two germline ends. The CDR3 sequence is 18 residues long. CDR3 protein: CASSPRGGDDYSNQPQHF. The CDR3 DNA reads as TGTGCCAGCAGTCCTCGGGGGGGGGACGACTATAGCAATCAGCCCCAGCATTTT.

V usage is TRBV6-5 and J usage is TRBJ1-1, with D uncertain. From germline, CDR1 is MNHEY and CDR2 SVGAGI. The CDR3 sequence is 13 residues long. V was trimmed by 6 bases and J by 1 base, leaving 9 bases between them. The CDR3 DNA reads TGTGCCAGCAGCCTCGGGTGGAACACTGAAGCTTTCTTT. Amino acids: CASSLGWNTEAFF.

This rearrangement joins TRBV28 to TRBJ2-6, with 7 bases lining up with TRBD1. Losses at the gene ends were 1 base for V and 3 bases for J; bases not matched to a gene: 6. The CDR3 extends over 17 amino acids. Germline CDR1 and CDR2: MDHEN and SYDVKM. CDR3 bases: TGTGCCAGCAGTTTATTCGTAGGGGGCGGTGGGGCCAACGTCCTGACTTTC. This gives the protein CASSLFVGGGGANVLTF.

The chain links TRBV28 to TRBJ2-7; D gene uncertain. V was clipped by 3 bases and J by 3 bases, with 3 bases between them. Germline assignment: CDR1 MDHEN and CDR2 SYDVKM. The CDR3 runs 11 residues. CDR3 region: CASSFYYEQYF. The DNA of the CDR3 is TGTGCCAGCAGTTTCTACTACGAGCAGTACTTC.

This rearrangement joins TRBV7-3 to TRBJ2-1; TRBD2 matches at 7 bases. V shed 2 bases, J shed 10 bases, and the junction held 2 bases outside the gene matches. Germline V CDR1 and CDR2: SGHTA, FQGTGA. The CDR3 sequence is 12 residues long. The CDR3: CASSLLGGEQFF. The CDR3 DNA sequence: TGTGCCAGCAGCTTATTGGGAGGGGAGCAGTTCTTC.

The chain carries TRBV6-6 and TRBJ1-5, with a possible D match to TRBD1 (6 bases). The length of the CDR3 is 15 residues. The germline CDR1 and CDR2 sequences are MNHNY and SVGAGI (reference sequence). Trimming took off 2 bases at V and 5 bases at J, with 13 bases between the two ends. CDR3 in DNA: TGTGCCAGCAGTTACACCCCAGGGGAACATCAGCCCCAGCATTTT. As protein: CASSYTPGEHQPQHF.

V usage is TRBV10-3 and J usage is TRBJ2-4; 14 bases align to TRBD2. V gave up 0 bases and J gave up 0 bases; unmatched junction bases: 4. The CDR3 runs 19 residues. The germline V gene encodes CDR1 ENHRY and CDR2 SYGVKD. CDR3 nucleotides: TGTGCCATCAGTGAGTCTGGACTAGCGGGAGGACTAGCCAAAAACATTCAGTACTTC. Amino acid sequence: CAISESGLAGGLAKNIQYF.

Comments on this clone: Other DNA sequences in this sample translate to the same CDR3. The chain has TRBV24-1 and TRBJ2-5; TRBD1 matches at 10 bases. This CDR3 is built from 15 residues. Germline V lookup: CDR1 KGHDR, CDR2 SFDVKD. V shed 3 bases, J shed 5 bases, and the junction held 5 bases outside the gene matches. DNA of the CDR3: TGTGCCACCAGTGATCCTGGGACAGGGGTGGAGACCCAGTACTTC. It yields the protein CATSDPGTGVETQYF.

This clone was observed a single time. The CDR3 DNA follows: TGTGCCACCAGTGGGAGCGGGGGCACCGGGGAGCTGTTTTTT. Encoded protein: CATSGSGGTGELFF. The V and J genes are TRBV24-1 and TRBJ2-2, with TRBD2 identical over 8 bases. With 5 bases clipped from V and 4 bases from J, the junction kept 2 bases outside the gene matches. This CDR3 is 14 amino acids long. Looked up from germline, CDR1 is KGHDR and CDR2 is SFDVKD.